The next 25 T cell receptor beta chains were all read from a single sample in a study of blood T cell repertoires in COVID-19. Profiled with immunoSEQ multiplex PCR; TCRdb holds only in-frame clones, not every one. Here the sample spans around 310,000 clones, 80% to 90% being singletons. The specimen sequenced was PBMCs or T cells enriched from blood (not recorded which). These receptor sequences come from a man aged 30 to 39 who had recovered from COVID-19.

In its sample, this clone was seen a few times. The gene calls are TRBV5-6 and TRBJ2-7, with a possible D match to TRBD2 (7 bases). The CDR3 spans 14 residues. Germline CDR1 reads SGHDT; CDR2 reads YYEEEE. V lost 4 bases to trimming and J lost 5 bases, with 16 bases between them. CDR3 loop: CASSLQGRDHEQYF. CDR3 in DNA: TGTGCCAGCAGCCTTCAGGGGAGGGACCACGAGCAGTACTTC. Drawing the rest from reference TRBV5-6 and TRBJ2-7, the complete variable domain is DAGVTQSPTHLIKTRGQQVTLRCSPKSGHDTVSWYQQALGQGPQFIFQYYEEEERQRGNFPDRFSGHQFPNYSSELNVNALLLGDSALYLCASSLQGRDHEQYFGPGTRLTVT.

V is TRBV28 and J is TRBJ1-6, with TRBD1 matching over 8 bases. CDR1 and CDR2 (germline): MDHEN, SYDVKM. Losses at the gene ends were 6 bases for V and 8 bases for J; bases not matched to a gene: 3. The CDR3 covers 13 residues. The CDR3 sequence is CASRDRADSPLHF. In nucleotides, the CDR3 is TGTGCCAGCAGGGACAGGGCAGATTCACCCCTCCACTTT.

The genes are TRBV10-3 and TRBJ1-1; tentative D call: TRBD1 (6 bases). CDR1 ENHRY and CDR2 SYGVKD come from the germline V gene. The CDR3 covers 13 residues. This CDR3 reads CTTKTGRNTEAFF. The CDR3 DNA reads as TGTACCACTAAAACAGGGAGAAACACTGAAGCTTTCTTT.

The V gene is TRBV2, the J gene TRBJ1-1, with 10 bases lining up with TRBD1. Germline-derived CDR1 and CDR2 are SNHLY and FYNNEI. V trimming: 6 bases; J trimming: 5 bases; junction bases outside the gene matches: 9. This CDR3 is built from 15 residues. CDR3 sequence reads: CASRRDRGSVTEAFF. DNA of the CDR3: TGTGCCAGCAGACGGGACAGGGGTTCTGTGACTGAAGCTTTCTTT.

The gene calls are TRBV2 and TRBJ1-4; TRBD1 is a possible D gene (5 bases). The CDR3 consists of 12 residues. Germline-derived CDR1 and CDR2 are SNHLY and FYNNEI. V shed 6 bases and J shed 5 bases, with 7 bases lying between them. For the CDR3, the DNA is TGTGCCAGCAGAAGGGGAAATGAAAAACTGTTTTTT. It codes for CASRRGNEKLFF.

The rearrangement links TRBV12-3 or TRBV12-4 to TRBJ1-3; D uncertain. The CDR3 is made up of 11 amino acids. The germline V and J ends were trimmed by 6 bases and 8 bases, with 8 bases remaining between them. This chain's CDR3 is CASSRSDTIYF. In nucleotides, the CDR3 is TGTGCCAGCAGCCGATCGGACACCATATATTTT.

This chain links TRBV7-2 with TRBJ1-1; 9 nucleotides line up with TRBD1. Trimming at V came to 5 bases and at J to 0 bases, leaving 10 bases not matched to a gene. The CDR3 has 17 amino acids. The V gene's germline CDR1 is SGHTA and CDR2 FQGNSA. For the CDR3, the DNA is TGTGCCAGCAGCCGGGGACAGGGTGGTCGAATGAACACTGAAGCTTTCTTT. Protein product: CASSRGQGGRMNTEAFF.

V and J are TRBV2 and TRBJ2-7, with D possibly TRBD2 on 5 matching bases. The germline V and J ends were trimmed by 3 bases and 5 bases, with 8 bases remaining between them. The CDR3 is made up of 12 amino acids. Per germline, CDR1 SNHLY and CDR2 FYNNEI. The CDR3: CASSELGDEQYF. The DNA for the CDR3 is TGTGCCAGCAGTGAGTTGGGAGACGAGCAGTACTTC.

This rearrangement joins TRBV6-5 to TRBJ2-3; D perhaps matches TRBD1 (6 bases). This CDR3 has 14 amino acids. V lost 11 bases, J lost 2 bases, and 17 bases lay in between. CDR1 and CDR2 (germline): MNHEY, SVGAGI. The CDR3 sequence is CASRGRQATDTQYF. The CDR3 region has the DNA TGTGCCTCGAGAGGGCGACAGGCCACAGATACGCAGTATTTT.

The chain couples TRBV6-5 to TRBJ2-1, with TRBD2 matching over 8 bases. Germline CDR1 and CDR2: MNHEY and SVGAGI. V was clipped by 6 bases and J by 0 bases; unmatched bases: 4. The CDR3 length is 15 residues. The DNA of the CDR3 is TGTGCCAGCAGAAAGCGGGGGAGCTCCTACAATGAGCAGTTCTTC. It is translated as CASRKRGSSYNEQFF.

The CDR3 DNA follows: TGTGCCGACAGGGTGGTCGATCAGCCCCAGCATTTT. Protein: CADRVVDQPQHF. This rearrangement joins TRBV10-3 to TRBJ1-5, with 7 bases identical to TRBD1. V dropped 11 bases and J dropped 5; count of bases not matched to a gene: 6. This CDR3 spans 12 amino acids. From germline, CDR1 is ENHRY and CDR2 SYGVKD.

The CDR3 protein is CASSAGTNTGELFF. CDR3 nucleotides: TGTGCCAGTAGTGCCGGGACGAACACCGGGGAGCTGTTTTTT. This chain connects TRBV19 to TRBJ2-2; D is perhaps TRBD2 (5 bases). With 5 bases removed from V and 0 bases from J, the gap between germline ends came to 7 bases. The CDR3 spans 14 residues. CDR1 is LNHDA and CDR2 is SQIVND in the germline V gene (reference sequence).

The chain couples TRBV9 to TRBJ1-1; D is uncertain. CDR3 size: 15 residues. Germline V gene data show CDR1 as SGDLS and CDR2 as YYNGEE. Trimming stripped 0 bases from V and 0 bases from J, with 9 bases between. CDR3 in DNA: TGTGCCAGCAGCGTAGGGTCAGGCATGAACACTGAAGCTTTCTTT. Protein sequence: CASSVGSGMNTEAFF.

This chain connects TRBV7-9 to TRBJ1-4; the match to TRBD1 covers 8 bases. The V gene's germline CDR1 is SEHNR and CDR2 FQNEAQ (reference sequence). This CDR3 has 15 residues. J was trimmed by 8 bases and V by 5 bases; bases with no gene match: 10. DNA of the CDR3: TGTGCCAGCAGCCTCGGACAGGGCATAGACGAAAAACTGTTTTTT. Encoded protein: CASSLGQGIDEKLFF.

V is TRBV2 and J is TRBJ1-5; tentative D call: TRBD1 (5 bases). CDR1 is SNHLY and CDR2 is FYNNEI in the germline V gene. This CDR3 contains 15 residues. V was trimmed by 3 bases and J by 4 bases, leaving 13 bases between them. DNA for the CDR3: TGTGCCAGCAGTGAGGGGCGGAGTCCTAATCAGCCCCAGCATTTT. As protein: CASSEGRSPNQPQHF.

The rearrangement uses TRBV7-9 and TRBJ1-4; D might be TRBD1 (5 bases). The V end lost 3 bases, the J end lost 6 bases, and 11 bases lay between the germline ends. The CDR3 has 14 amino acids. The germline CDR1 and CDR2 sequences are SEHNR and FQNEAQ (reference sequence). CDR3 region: CASSFGRVDEKLFF. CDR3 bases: TGTGCCAGCAGCTTCGGCAGGGTTGATGAAAAACTGTTTTTT.

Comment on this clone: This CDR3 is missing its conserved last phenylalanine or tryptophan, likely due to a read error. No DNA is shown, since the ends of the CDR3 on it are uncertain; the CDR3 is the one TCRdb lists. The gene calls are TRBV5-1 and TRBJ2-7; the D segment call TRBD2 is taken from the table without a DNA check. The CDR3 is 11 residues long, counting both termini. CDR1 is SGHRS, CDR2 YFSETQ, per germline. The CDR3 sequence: CASCGRGFGVD.

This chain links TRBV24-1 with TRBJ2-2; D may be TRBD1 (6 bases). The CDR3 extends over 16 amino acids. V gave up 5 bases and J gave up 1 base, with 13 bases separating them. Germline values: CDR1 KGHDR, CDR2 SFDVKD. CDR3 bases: TGTGCCACCAGTGCTGAAGGACAGAAGAACACCGGGGAGCTGTTTTTT. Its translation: CATSAEGQKNTGELFF.

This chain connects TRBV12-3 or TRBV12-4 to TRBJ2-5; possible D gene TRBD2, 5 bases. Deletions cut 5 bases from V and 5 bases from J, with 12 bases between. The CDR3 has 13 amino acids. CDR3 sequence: CASSGLLRETQYF. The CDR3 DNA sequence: TGTGCCAGCAGTGGACTCCTTAGGGAGACCCAGTACTTC.

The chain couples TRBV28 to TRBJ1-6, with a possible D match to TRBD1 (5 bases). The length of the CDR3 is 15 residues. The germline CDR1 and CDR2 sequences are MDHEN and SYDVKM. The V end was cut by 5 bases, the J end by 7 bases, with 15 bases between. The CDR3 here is CASSTPRGGNSPLHF. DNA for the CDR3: TGTGCCAGCAGTACCCCGCGGGGGGGAAATTCACCCCTCCACTTT.

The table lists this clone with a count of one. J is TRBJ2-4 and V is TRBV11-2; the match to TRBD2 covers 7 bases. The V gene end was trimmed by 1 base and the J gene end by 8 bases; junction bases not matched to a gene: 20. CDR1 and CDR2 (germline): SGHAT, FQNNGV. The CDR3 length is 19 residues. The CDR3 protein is CASSLGIILGRRGEDIQYF. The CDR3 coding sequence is TGTGCCAGCAGCTTAGGTATAATCCTGGGTCGCCGGGGGGAGGACATTCAGTACTTC.

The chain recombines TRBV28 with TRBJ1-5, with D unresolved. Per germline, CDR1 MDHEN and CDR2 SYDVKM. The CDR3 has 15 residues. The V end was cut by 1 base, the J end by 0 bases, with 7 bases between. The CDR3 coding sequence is TGTGCCAGCAGTTTATCAGGTTATAGCAATCAGCCCCAGCATTTT. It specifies CASSLSGYSNQPQHF.

The CDR3 sequence is CASRKRQGTYYEQYF. In nucleotides, the CDR3 is TGTGCCAGCAGGAAACGACAGGGAACGTACTACGAGCAGTACTTC. V is TRBV6-5 and J is TRBJ2-7, with 7 bases lining up with TRBD1. The V gene's germline CDR1 is MNHEY and CDR2 SVGAGI. CDR3 length: 15 amino acids. With V trimmed by 6 bases and J by 3 bases, 11 bases remained unmatched.

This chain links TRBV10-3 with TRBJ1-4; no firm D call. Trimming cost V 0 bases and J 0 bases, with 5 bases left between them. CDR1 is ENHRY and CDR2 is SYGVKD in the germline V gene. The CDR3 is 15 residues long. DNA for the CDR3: TGTGCCATCAGTGAGTCCGGTACAACTAATGAAAAACTGTTTTTT. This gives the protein CAISESGTTNEKLFF.

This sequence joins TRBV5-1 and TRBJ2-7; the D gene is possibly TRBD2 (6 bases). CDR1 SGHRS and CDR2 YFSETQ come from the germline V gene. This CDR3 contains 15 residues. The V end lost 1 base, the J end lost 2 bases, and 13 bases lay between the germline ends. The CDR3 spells CASSLTGEPTYEQYF. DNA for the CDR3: TGCGCCAGCAGCTTGACGGGGGAGCCGACCTACGAGCAGTACTTC.